The TCR beta chain described here comes from a study of a mutant IDH1 vaccine in newly diagnosed glioma. As regards this clone: The antigen is undetermined.

The assay was immunoSEQ multiplex PCR, and TCRdb's table has in-frame clones only and misses some. The sample contains about 56,000 clones, 85% to 90% of which appear only once. V was pared by 4 bases and J by 4 bases, with 10 bases between. The CDR3 runs to 13 residues. CDR1 is SGHTA and CDR2 is FQGTGA in the germline V gene. Stated time point: week 35, safety follow-up. What each vaccine dose contained was 300 ug of mutant IDH1 20-mer peptide, accompanied by topical imiquimod. The sample here was PBMCs, taken from a glioma patient whose treatment included an IDH1 peptide vaccine. This chain joins TRBV7-3 and TRBJ2-5; D unresolved. The TCR was taken from a man aged 40-49 years with glioma. CDR3 loop: CASSWVASETQYF. The CDR3 bases are TGTGCCAGCAGCTGGGTTGCCTCAGAGACCCAGTACTTC.